This T cell receptor (beta chain) was documented in a study of OX40 agonist ivuxolimab in advanced cancers. Study overall: Patient treatment consisted of intravenous ivuxolimab administration every 2 weeks at 0.01 to 10 mg/kg. Those treated in dose escalation had hepatocellular carcinoma, melanoma, renal cell cancer or head and neck cancer.

Note on this clone: Its antigen is currently unknown.

Study outcomes and limitations: The 0.1-3.0 mg/kg partial responders had among the lowest clonal expansion. CD4+ and CD8+ T cells in blood underwent clonal expansion by week 6 at 0.1 to 3.0 mg/kg.

The CDR3 consists of 13 residues. Trimming took 8 bases from V and 4 from J, leaving 12 bases between them. The germline V gene encodes CDR1 MNHEY and CDR2 SVGAGI. The data were produced by immunoSEQ multiplex PCR, yet TCRdb's version contains in-frame clones alone and is incomplete. This table holds approximately 70,000 clones, less than 85% found once. This sequence was found in an adult with an advanced solid tumor such as melanoma, head and neck, liver or kidney cancer. The chain couples TRBV6-5 to TRBJ1-5; a possible D gene is TRBD1 (5 bases). The sample in question was CD4+ or CD8+ T cells sorted from blood, obtained in a trial of the OX40 agonist ivuxolimab. CDR3 region: CASADTRNQPQHF. CDR3 coding DNA: TGTGCCAGCGCGGACACCCGTAATCAGCCCCAGCATTTT.